This TCR beta chain emerged from a study of monozygotic twins with inflammatory bowel disease. CDR3 length: 15 amino acids. The germline gives CDR1 SGHTA, CDR2 FQGNSA. TCRdb reprocessed the 5' RACE reads; each CDR3 protein has one entry and no DNA is given. The specimen's table records around 97,000 distinct CDR3 sequences. The TCR sequence derives from a human donor with ulcerative colitis or Crohn's disease, or a healthy co-twin of an affected twin (not recorded which). Specimen: blood. The V and J genes are TRBV7-2 and TRBJ1-1; without DNA, the TCRdb call of TRBD1 cannot be checked. The CDR3 sequence is CASSLETGPNTEAFF.